Sequencing of this T cell receptor beta chain was carried out in a study of CD8+ T cells in alopecia areata. Study context: Treated patients swallowed 5 to 10 mg of oral tofacitinib twice daily.

RNA was isolated and reverse transcribed to cDNA, the sequencing template. Repertoires were generated with immunoSEQ multiplex PCR, while TCRdb's copy carries only in-frame clones and drops some. The profile shows some 200,000 clones, over 40% of them singletons. Treatment specified: oral pan-JAK inhibitor, 5-10 mg twice daily. Alopecia areata patients provided lesional scalp punch biopsies and peripheral blood, both collected for the study. This specimen was CD4+ T cells sorted from blood, taken between weeks 36 and 40, from a patient treated with tofacitinib. The sequence came from a human donor with alopecia areata.

Here the CDR3 reads CSVGQASSYEQYF. CDR3 sequence (DNA): TGCAGCGTTGGACAGGCATCCTCCTACGAGCAGTACTTC. This sequence joins TRBV29-1 and TRBJ2-7, with D possibly being TRBD1 (6 bases). The CDR3 extends over 13 amino acids. Germline assignment: CDR1 SQVTM and CDR2 ANQGSEA. V was trimmed by 4 bases and J by 0 bases, leaving 10 bases between them.